This T cell receptor beta chain was identified in a study of T cell responses to AZD1222 COVID-19 vaccine. The assay was immunoSEQ multiplex PCR, and TCRdb's table has in-frame clones only and misses some. The profile shows tens of thousands of clones, 92% of them singletons. The CDR3 sequence is 16 residues long. In germline, CDR1 is MNHNS, CDR2 SASEGT. Trimming cost V 0 bases and J 6 bases; bases outside gene matches: 4. This clonotype was sampled from an adult who received the AZD1222 COVID-19 vaccine. The chain combines TRBV6-1 with TRBJ2-2; 10 nucleotides match TRBD1. Sample: peripheral blood, taken 28 days after the second AZD1222 dose. The CDR3: CASSEAPDRGSGELFF. DNA for the CDR3: TGTGCCAGCAGTGAAGCGCCGGACAGGGGGTCCGGGGAGCTGTTTTTT.